This T cell receptor (beta chain) was profiled in a study of blood T cell repertoires in COVID-19. Study overall: Samples of COVID-19 (acute and convalescent) were obtained from the United States, Italy and Spain. In each case, the material was cDNA or gDNA derived from T cells, B-cell-depleted T cells, or PBMCs.

This clone appeared a few times. The CDR3 is made up of 16 amino acids. CDR1 is KGHDR, CDR2 SFDVKD, per germline. With 4 bases removed from V and 3 bases from J, the gap between germline ends came to 14 bases. Per the original methods: By means of reference gene primer amplification, nucleated cell counts were estimated. TCRdb's copy holds only in-frame clones and misses some; the assay was immunoSEQ multiplex PCR. The DNA gave D and trimming, while V, J and clone size come from that table. Among roughly 82,000 clones listed, about 83% were seen once. The clonotype comes from a woman aged 60 to 75 with acute or convalescent COVID-19. J is TRBJ2-2 and V is TRBV24-1, with a weak D call TRBD1 (5 bases). Sequencing was done on a sample of peripheral blood. Here the CDR3 reads CATSDVGRGDTGELFF. The CDR3, as DNA: TGTGCCACCAGTGACGTGGGAAGGGGCGACACCGGGGAGCTGTTTTTT.